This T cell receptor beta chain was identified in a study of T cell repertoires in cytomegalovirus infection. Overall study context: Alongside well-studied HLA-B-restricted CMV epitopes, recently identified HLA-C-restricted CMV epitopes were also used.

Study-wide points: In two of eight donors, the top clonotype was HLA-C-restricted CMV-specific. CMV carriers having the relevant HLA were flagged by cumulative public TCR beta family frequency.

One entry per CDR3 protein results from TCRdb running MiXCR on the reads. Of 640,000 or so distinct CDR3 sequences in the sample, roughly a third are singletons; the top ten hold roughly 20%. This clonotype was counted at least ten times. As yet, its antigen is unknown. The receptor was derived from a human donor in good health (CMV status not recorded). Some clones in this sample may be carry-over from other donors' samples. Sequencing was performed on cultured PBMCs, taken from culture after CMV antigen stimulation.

The CDR3 is CASSLNGYSPLHF. The CDR3 DNA reads TGTGCCAGCAGCTTAAATGGGTATTCACCCCTCCACTTT. The gene calls are TRBV7-9 and TRBJ1-6; D is unclear. V dropped 2 bases and J dropped 8 bases, with 7 bases sitting between them. Germline V gene lookup returns CDR1 SEHNR and CDR2 FQNEAQ (reference sequence). The CDR3 covers 13 residues.